One sample yielded the 18 T cell receptor beta chains listed below, sequenced in a study of blood T cell repertoires in COVID-19. The method was immunoSEQ multiplex PCR; TCRdb's version includes in-frame clones alone and lacks a portion of them. In the table there are tens of thousands of clones, approximately 85% of which are singletons. The sample consisted of peripheral blood. The receptors shown here come from a human donor in a cohort sampled during active COVID-19.

The genes are TRBV3-1 (or the pseudogene TRBV3-2) and TRBJ2-2; weak D call: TRBD1 (6 bases). Trimming stripped 1 base from V and 5 bases from J, with 8 bases between. The V gene's germline CDR1 is LGHDT and CDR2 YNNKEL (reference sequence). The CDR3 totals 14 residues. CDR3 loop: CASSQVQGTGELFF. As DNA, the CDR3 is TGTGCCAGCAGCCAAGTGCAGGGGACCGGGGAGCTGTTTTTT.

This chain connects TRBV6-5 to TRBJ2-5; a weak D match, TRBD1 (6 bases). Trimming pared 7 bases from V and 3 bases from J, leaving 18 bases between. This CDR3 contains 15 residues. CDR1 is MNHEY and CDR2 is SVGAGI in the germline V gene. CDR3 protein: CASIPGMTGEETQYF. In DNA, the CDR3 is TGTGCCAGCATCCCCGGCATGACAGGAGAAGAGACCCAGTACTTC.

The rearrangement joins TRBV11-2 to TRBJ1-1; D gene ambiguous. Trimming removed 2 bases at V and 5 bases at J, with 6 bases between. Germline V gene lookup returns CDR1 SGHAT and CDR2 FQNNGV. The CDR3 covers 12 residues. CDR3 bases: TGTGCCAGCAGCTTAATCGGGACTGAAGCTTTCTTT. It translates to CASSLIGTEAFF.

The chain couples TRBV7-3 to TRBJ2-1, with TRBD1 as a possible D gene (7 bases). The V and J ends lost 5 bases and 8 bases respectively, with 19 bases between them. This CDR3 contains 15 residues. Looked up from germline, CDR1 is SGHTA and CDR2 is FQGTGA. CDR3: CASSRQGSSVDEQFF. The CDR3 nucleotides read TGTGCCAGCAGCCGACAGGGTTCTAGCGTCGATGAGCAGTTCTTC.

V and J are TRBV12-5 and TRBJ1-1, with TRBD1 identical over 7 bases. The length of the CDR3 is 16 residues. Looked up from germline, CDR1 is LGHNT and CDR2 is FRNRAP. With 2 bases clipped from V and 3 bases from J, the junction kept 9 bases outside the gene matches. The CDR3 DNA sequence: TGTGCTAGTGGTTTGTTAACAGGGGCGATATACACTGAAGCTTTCTTT. It encodes CASGLLTGAIYTEAFF.

The chain employs TRBV12-3 or TRBV12-4 and TRBJ2-1; 7 positions match TRBD1. The CDR3 loop spans 13 amino acids. With 6 bases clipped from V and 9 bases from J, the junction kept 8 bases outside the gene matches. CDR3 DNA: TGTGCCAGCAGATCTAACAGGGGCAGTGAGCAGTTCTTC. This translates into CASRSNRGSEQFF.

The chain links TRBV4-2 to TRBJ1-2; 9 nucleotides match TRBD1. This CDR3 contains 19 residues. From germline, CDR1 is LGHNA and CDR2 YNFKEQ. The V and J ends lost 2 bases and 2 bases, in that order; junction bases with no gene match: 15. Here the CDR3 DNA reads TGTGCCAGCAGCCAAACACAGACCCCGGGACAGGGAATCAACTATGGCTACACCTTC. Translation: CASSQTQTPGQGINYGYTF.

The gene calls are TRBV7-6 and TRBJ2-5; 9 bases map to TRBD1. The CDR3 has 17 residues. Germline lookup yields CDR1 SGHVS and CDR2 FNYEAQ. The ends lost 4 bases at V and 5 bases at J; junction bases unmatched: 14. The CDR3 loop reads CASSSTSGTGLEETQYF. The DNA for the CDR3 is TGTGCCAGCAGCTCTACTTCCGGGACAGGGCTGGAGGAGACCCAGTACTTC.

This chain joins TRBV5-5 and TRBJ1-2; 12 positions match TRBD1. The germline V gene has CDR1 SGHKS and CDR2 YYEKEE (reference sequence). The J segment lost 6 bases and the V segment lost 4 bases, leaving 13 bases of the junction unmatched. The CDR3 has 17 residues. The DNA of the CDR3 is TGTGCCAGCAGCACGGGACAGGGGGCCGGTACGATCCATGGCTACACCTTC. Amino acids: CASSTGQGAGTIHGYTF.

This sequence joins TRBV6-1 and TRBJ2-1; the D gene is possibly TRBD2 (5 bases). CDR3 length equals 15 residues. V was pared by 3 bases and J by 1 base, with 10 bases between. The germline V gene encodes CDR1 MNHNS and CDR2 SASEGT. The CDR3 sequence is CASSERVGSYNEQFF. The CDR3, as DNA: TGTGCCAGCAGTGAGAGGGTGGGATCCTACAATGAGCAGTTCTTC.

The chain has TRBV15 and TRBJ1-6; the match to TRBD1 covers 7 bases. Germline CDR1 and CDR2: LNHNV and YYDKDF (reference sequence). CDR3 length: 14 residues. V lost 5 bases, J lost 10 bases, and 8 bases stayed unmatched. The CDR3 nucleotides read TGTGCCACCAGCGGCGGACAGGTGCGGTCACCCCTCCACTTT. It yields the protein CATSGGQVRSPLHF.

This clone came up once. The rearrangement links TRBV5-1 to TRBJ2-1; 13 bases agree with TRBD2. The germline gives CDR1 SGHRS, CDR2 YFSETQ. Trimming took 4 bases from V and 6 from J; bases not matched to a gene: 4. The CDR3 loop spans 15 amino acids. CDR3 DNA sequence: TGCGCCAGCAGCCCGGGACTAGCGGGAATCAATGAGCAGTTCTTC. It is translated as CASSPGLAGINEQFF.

J is TRBJ2-3 and V is TRBV18; tentative D call: TRBD2 (6 bases). This CDR3 spans 15 amino acids. The V gene's germline CDR1 is KGHSH and CDR2 LQKENI. V shed 5 bases and J shed 0 bases, with 12 bases lying between them. DNA for the CDR3: TGTGCCAGCTCAGAGGACTACCTTAGCACAGATACGCAGTATTTT. Amino acid sequence: CASSEDYLSTDTQYF.

Concerning this clone itself: The sample carries other DNA sequences with the same CDR3. The rearrangement joins TRBV19 to TRBJ1-2, with 10 bases that match TRBD1. V lost 4 bases to trimming and J lost 1 base; unmatched junction nucleotides: 0. Germline assignment: CDR1 LNHDA and CDR2 SQIVND (reference sequence). The CDR3 contains 14 residues. CDR3 coding DNA: TGTGCCAGTAGTAGGGACAGGGGTAACTATGGCTACACCTTC. Its protein product is CASSRDRGNYGYTF. Full variable domain (outside the CDR3, taken from reference TRBV19 and TRBJ1-2): DGGITQSPKYLFRKEGQNVTLSCEQNLNHDAMYWYRQDPGQGLRLIYYSQIVNDFQKGDIAEGYSVSREKKESFPLTVTSAQKNPTAFYLCASSRDRGNYGYTFGSGTRLTVV.

V and J are TRBV29-1 and TRBJ1-3; TRBD1 aligns across 8 bases. Unmatched junction bases numbered 4, after V lost 6 bases and J lost 0 bases. Per germline, CDR1 SQVTM and CDR2 ANQGSEA. This CDR3 comprises 14 residues. The CDR3 DNA sequence: TGCAGCGTCCAGGGACAGGTCTCTGGAAACACCATATATTTT. This codes for CSVQGQVSGNTIYF. The whole variable domain, filled in from reference TRBV29-1 and TRBJ1-3, reads SAVISQKPSRDICQRGTSLTIQCQVDSQVTMMFWYRQQPGQSLTLIATANQGSEATYESGFVIDKFPISRPNLTFSTLTVSNMSPEDSSIYLCSVQGQVSGNTIYFGEGSWLTVV.

The V gene is TRBV30, the J gene TRBJ2-1; TRBD2 aligns across 7 bases. Germline assignment: CDR1 GTSNPN and CDR2 SVGIG (reference sequence). V dropped 3 bases and J dropped 6; count of bases not matched to a gene: 2. The CDR3 totals 12 residues. CDR3 sequence reads: CAWSPGGNEQFF. CDR3 coding DNA: TGTGCCTGGAGCCCGGGGGGCAATGAGCAGTTCTTC.

The J gene is TRBJ2-1, the V gene TRBV7-7; TRBD1 matches at 7 bases. This CDR3 is built from 13 residues. CDR1 and CDR2 from the germline V gene are SSHAT and FNYEAQ (reference sequence). V lost 3 bases and J lost 7; bases outside the gene matches: 3. Written as DNA, the CDR3 is TGTGCCAGCAGCTTGGACAGGAAGAATGAGCAGTTCTTC. Amino acid sequence: CASSLDRKNEQFF.

The rearrangement links TRBV7-8 to TRBJ2-5; possible D gene TRBD1, 5 bases. The germline V gene has CDR1 SGHVS and CDR2 FQNEAQ. This CDR3 is built from 16 residues. V lost 1 base and J 5 bases, leaving 17 bases between the germline ends. In nucleotides, the CDR3 is TGTGCCAGCAGCTTAGGTCGGAAGGGGCGTCTGGAGACCCAGTACTTC. It specifies CASSLGRKGRLETQYF.